Below are 17 T cell receptor beta chains sequenced from a single sample in a study of CD8 T cells in cerebrospinal fluid in Alzheimer's disease. TCRdb reprocessed the 10x single-cell sequencing reads, keeping one entry per CDR3 protein, no DNA. Recorded for this sample: under 1,200 distinct CDR3 sequences. Sequencing was done on a sample of cerebrospinal fluid. Receptors were obtained from a human donor in good health.

Measured by frequency, this clonotype is medium-sized (0.01 to 0.1%). The rearrangement links TRBV5-4 to TRBJ2-7. The CDR3 has 14 residues. CDR1 is SGHNT, CDR2 YYREEE, per germline (reference sequence). The CDR3 protein is CASSLFLGSYEQYF.

This clonotype is called medium-sized based on its frequency. This sequence joins TRBV6-1 and TRBJ1-5. The CDR3 has 12 residues. The germline V gene encodes CDR1 MNHNS and CDR2 SASEGT. This chain's CDR3 is CASSEGNQPQHF.

By frequency, this clonotype is medium-sized (0.01 to 0.1%). The V gene is TRBV20-1, the J gene TRBJ1-1; TCRdb calls TRBD1, which cannot be checked without DNA. The length of the CDR3 is 15 residues. The V gene's germline CDR1 is DFQATT and CDR2 SNEGSKA (reference sequence). The CDR3 sequence: CSARDQGAQGTEAFF.

This clonotype registers medium-sized by frequency. The rearrangement uses TRBV9 and TRBJ2-1; the D call of TRBD1 rests on TCRdb alone, since no DNA is present to check it. The germline V gene has CDR1 SGDLS and CDR2 YYNGEE. This CDR3 is built from 16 residues. The CDR3 sequence: CASSVAGGYGYNEQFF.

In terms of frequency, this clonotype is medium-sized. This chain joins TRBV9 and TRBJ1-3; TCRdb indicates TRBD1, and absent DNA this call remains unverified. CDR3 length: 16 amino acids. The germline V gene encodes CDR1 SGDLS and CDR2 YYNGEE. The CDR3 is CASSSLDSYSGNTIYF.

This clonotype shows up as medium-sized by frequency. This sequence joins TRBV6-1 and TRBJ1-1; without DNA, the TCRdb call of TRBD1 cannot be checked. The CDR3 extends over 15 amino acids. Germline CDR1 MNHNS, CDR2 SASEGT. The CDR3 loop is CASSERDSTNTEAFF.

This clonotype is large by frequency. The CDR3 loop reads CASSSYPGTVLNQPQHF. The chain is built from TRBV7-2 and TRBJ1-5; TCRdb calls TRBD1, which cannot be checked without DNA. CDR3 length: 17 amino acids. The germline CDR1 and CDR2 sequences are SGHTA and FQGNSA.

This clonotype shows up as large by frequency. The J gene is TRBJ2-7, the V gene TRBV10-3. CDR3 length: 12 residues. Germline V gives CDR1 ENHRY, CDR2 SYGVKD. The CDR3 protein is CAISEEWTEQYF.

This clonotype is classed as large (0.1 to 1%) by frequency. The rearrangement joins TRBV4-2 to TRBJ2-2; TCRdb gives TRBD1 as the D gene, but with no DNA this cannot be confirmed. The CDR3 runs to 18 residues. Germline lookup yields CDR1 LGHNA and CDR2 YNFKEQ. The CDR3 spells CASSRETSGPLGTGELFF.

In terms of frequency, this clonotype is medium-sized. The CDR3: CASSLAGVYEQYF. The chain joins TRBV27 to TRBJ2-7; TCRdb selects TRBD1, and the lack of DNA leaves this call unchecked. Germline V lookup: CDR1 MNHEY, CDR2 SMNVEV (reference sequence). This CDR3 is built from 13 residues.

This clonotype shows up as medium-sized (0.01 to 0.1%) by frequency. This chain connects TRBV3-1 to TRBJ1-1; there is no DNA to check the TCRdb D call of TRBD1. The CDR3 covers 16 residues. Looked up from germline, CDR1 is LGHDT and CDR2 is YNNKEL (reference sequence). The CDR3 here is CASSQDGRGTGQKAFF.

This clonotype is identified as medium-sized (0.01 to 0.1%) from frequency. V gene TRBV27 combines with J gene TRBJ1-5. There are 15 residues in the CDR3. Germline V CDR1 and CDR2: MNHEY, SMNVEV (reference sequence). CDR3 sequence: CASSLWGRANQPQHF.

Frequency places this clonotype as medium-sized. The V and J genes are TRBV4-1 and TRBJ1-1. Germline assignment: CDR1 MGHRA and CDR2 YSYEKL. The CDR3 contains 14 residues. The CDR3: CASSQDRLNTEAFF.

Measured by frequency, this clonotype is large. The chain joins TRBV5-1 to TRBJ2-2. Germline CDR1 and CDR2: SGHRS and YFSETQ. The CDR3 runs 13 residues. Here the CDR3 reads CASSSVGPGELFF.

Judged by frequency, this clonotype is large. The chain carries TRBV4-3 and TRBJ2-3; TCRdb's D call of TRBD1 is untestable without DNA. This CDR3 region has 16 residues. The germline CDR1 and CDR2 sequences are LGHNA and YSLEER. CDR3 region: CASSQDHGRGADTQYF.

This clonotype is labeled medium-sized (0.01 to 0.1%) based on frequency. The V and J genes are TRBV11-2 and TRBJ1-4. This CDR3 is 14 amino acids long. Germline V CDR1 and CDR2: SGHAT, FQNNGV. CDR3 residues: CASSPRLQTEKLFF.

This clonotype is deemed medium-sized by its frequency. The chain uses TRBV2 and TRBJ1-1. The germline CDR1 and CDR2 sequences are SNHLY and FYNNEI. This CDR3 contains 13 residues. The CDR3 here is CASLRRADTEAFF.